This T cell receptor (beta chain) was retrieved from a study of blood T cells in healthy people across ages (dated by TCRdb to the mid-2010s). Regarding the study in general: In model experiments, template switching captured roughly one uniquely barcoded TCR beta cDNA molecule for every two T cells. Age-related changes in TCR beta repertoire diversity were measured in the study by deep sequencing normalized with unique cDNA molecular identifiers. The donors were divided into four age groups: young (average around 16 years), middle-aged (about 41), aged (under 70) and long-lived (about 80). Using the same blood draw, the study looked at two additional independent replicas of 1 million unique cDNA reads for two donors, one aged 18 to 30 and the other aged 80 or older.

What the study reported, not specific to this receptor: Observed TCR beta diversity per million T cells fell roughly linearly with age, and a significant reduction was already apparent by age roughly 40. Total diversity estimates from one million sequenced T cells were considered lower bounds and underestimates. The CMV infection status of donors was not known, potentially confounding age-related changes in expanded clonotypes. Bulk unsorted PBMC profiling prevented conclusive comparison of naive and antigen-experienced compartments. Compared with the aged group, more naive CD4+ T cells, fewer expanded clones and increased TCR diversity were shown by the long-lived group, suggesting age selection. There was a strong correlation between observed TCR beta diversity and the percentage of naive T cells measured by flow cytometry.

The CDR3 comprises 10 residues, both ends counted. The sequence is cut down to CDR3 DNA, 30 bases in frame from base 1. Trimming costs V 6 bases and J 1 base, and their ends lie 0 bases apart. According to the germline V gene, CDR1 reads SNHLY and CDR2 reads FYNNEI. Of note for this clonotype: Its binding antigen is unknown. One base away lies a much larger clone, so this may be a sequencing read error. The conserved phenylalanine or tryptophan is not found at the CDR3 terminus, so this likely reflects a read error.

The donors were 40 or so Caucasian individuals from Russia, aged roughly 6 to 100 years, who were systemically healthy. Approximately 9.3 milliliters of peripheral blood were drawn from each donor into EDTA-treated Vacutainer tubes. Ficoll-Paque density-gradient centrifugation was used to isolate PBMCs, with at least 6 million per sample. Total RNA, at least 5 micrograms per sample, was extracted from PBMCs with Trizol reagent. For every donor, flow cytometry on a PBMC aliquot measured the percentage of naive CD45RAhigh/CD27high T cells. Receptor amplification or capture employed 5' RACE. Instrument used: Illumina HiSeq 2500. A second roughly 7 to 11 cycle PCR used a sample-barcoded 5' primer and a J-beta primer mix. A template-switch 5' adaptor carrying 12 random nucleotides introduced a unique molecular identifier onto each TCR beta cDNA molecule. At least 3 million CDR3-containing paired-end reads were obtained from each sample. The Mint cDNA synthesis kit, primed by a TRBC-specific oligonucleotide, was used to synthesize first-strand cDNA from all RNA. Following uracil-DNA glycosylase treatment, a first 18-cycle PCR with universal primers M1SS and BC2_uni_R was performed on all cDNA. In the paper's pipeline: For normalization, 1 million high-quality reads, each with a distinct molecular identifier, were randomly selected from each sample. Instead of being binned into consensus sequences, reads that shared molecular identifiers were thrown out. MiTCR, run with a Q25 quality threshold and the strictest error-elimination algorithm, handled CDR3 identification, clonotype clustering and error correction. A nonparametric unseen species model with Euler transformation was used to estimate lower-bound total TCR beta diversity. TCRdb reran the public reads through fastp at Q25 and MiXCR, keeping productive beta chains. Rows are combined by CDR3 protein, so each entry shows the most common genes and DNA. What appears here as the V and J calls and clone size reflects TCRdb's work, not the paper's. The sample yields about 760,000 distinct CDR3 sequences; more than 20% were counted once. Around 9.2% of the sample goes to the ten largest clones.

The same sample was also studied in work on T cells of mothers and their children. The second investigation adds: Nine systemically healthy Caucasian individuals served as donors, namely three mothers together with their six children. cDNA synthesis consumed the entire amount of extracted RNA, loaded at 1.5 ug RNA in each 15 ul reaction. In the second PCR, the M1S primer introduced both the sample barcodes and 2-4 random nucleotides. More than 9.5 million TCR beta CDR3 reads were obtained from each mother, and 2.5 million to 3 million reads were obtained from each child. In both related and unrelated pairs, thymic selection shapes the output of TCR recombination in a similar way, with inherited differences having only a minor effect. Related mother-child pairs always showed normalized repertoire overlap that was slightly higher than in unrelated mother-child pairs, though the difference was never significant. Persistent microchimeric T cell clones were not detected, at a sensitivity of 95 to 100 clones per million clonotypes. In the study, deep NGS was used to compare the TCR beta repertoires of mothers and children, and features distinguishing related mother-child pairs from unrelated individuals were sought. On average, the children were around 11 +/- 4 years old, while the mothers were about 40 +/- 4 years old. After adapters were ligated using NEBNext reagents, the libraries underwent 100+100 nt paired-end sequencing on an Illumina HiSeq 2000. To avoid cross-contamination, the mother libraries and the child libraries were prepared a month apart and sequenced in separate runs. For each donor, between 500,000 and 2,000,000 distinct TCR beta clonotypes were identified. Naive TCR beta clonotypes were estimated from low-frequency clonotypes matched to each donor's FACS-determined naive share, without sorting.

Recombination connected TRBV2 to TRBJ1-1; the D gene lacks a confident call. This receptor was obtained from a boy aged 5-17 years in good health. Sequencing was performed on blood. This receptor carries the CDR3 CASRNTEAFY. The DNA reads as follows: TGTGCCAGCAGGAACACTGAAGCTTTCTAT.